This is a list of T cell receptor beta chains from one sample in a study of CD8+CD57+ T cells in acquired aplastic anemia. TCRdb analysed the reads with MiXCR anew, one entry per CDR3 protein. This sample has more than 150,000 distinct CDR3 sequences; 45% to 60% occur once, and the top ten carry 13%. Sequenced input: sorted CD4+, CD8+, or CD8+CD57+ T cells (not recorded which) from PBMCs. All receptors come from a human donor with aplastic anemia. CDR3s include the opening cysteine and the closing phenylalanine or tryptophan. A D gene is named only where the DNA matches it firmly. Size is stated for part of the rows, as once, few or many counts, or as a class when the clone is expanded.

TRBJ1-1 NA NA TRBV7-2 TGTGCCAGCACCCCCTCGGGCAGCCGGAACACTGAAGCCTTCTTT CASTPSGSRNTEAFF
TRBJ1-4 many NA TRBV4-2 TGTGCCAGCAGCCAAGCGCAGGGCGCGACAACTAATGAAAAACTGTTTTTT CASSQAQGATTNEKLFF
TRBJ2-3 NA NA TRBV19 TGTGCCAGTAGTCAGGGGACTATAGGGACAGATACGCAGTATTTT CASSQGTIGTDTQYF
TRBJ2-5 NA NA TRBV25-1 TGTGCCAGCAGTGAATCCCAGTATCAAGAGACCCAGTACTTC CASSESQYQETQYF
TRBJ1-6 many NA TRBV4-1 TGCGCCAGCAGCCTGGACGGTAATTCACCCCTCCACTTT CASSLDGNSPLHF
TRBJ1-6 NA TRBD1 TRBV7-6 TGTGCCAGCAGCGCAACAGGGGGGTTTTCACCCCTCCACTTT CASSATGGFSPLHF
TRBJ2-1 NA NA TRBV12-3/TRBV12-4 TGTGCCAGCAGTTTAGCCGGGGTACCACACAATGAGCAGTTCTTC CASSLAGVPHNEQFF
TRBJ2-5 once TRBD1 TRBV9 TGTGCCAGCAGCGCTACAGGGGTTCGAGAGACCCAGTACTTC CASSATGVRETQYF
TRBJ2-2 NA TRBD2 TRBV15 TGTGCCACCAGCAAGCTAGCGGGAGCCACCGGGGAGCTGTTTTTT CATSKLAGATGELFF
TRBJ2-3 NA TRBD2 TRBV20-1 TGCAGTGCTAGAGATAAGGGACTAGCCGAAGATACGCAGTATTTT CSARDKGLAEDTQYF
TRBJ2-5 NA NA TRBV2 TGTGCCAGCCAACAGGGCGGGGTGGCGGGAGAGACCCAGTACTTC CASQQGGVAGETQYF
TRBJ1-6 few NA TRBV20-1 TGCAGTGCTAGAGATAGGGGGTTTAGGTCACCCCTCCACTTT CSARDRGFRSPLHF
TRBJ1-3 few TRBD1 TRBV11-2 TGTGCCAGCAGCTTAGGGATCGGGTCCTCGACAGGGCGGGGAAACACCATATATTTT CASSLGIGSSTGRGNTIYF
TRBJ2-7 few NA TRBV14 TGTGCCAGCAGCCATGCGAGAAAGCAGTACTTC CASSHARKQYF
TRBJ1-1 NA NA TRBV15 TGTGCCACCAGCAGCGACTTTAGATCTGAAGCTTTCTTT CATSSDFRSEAFF
TRBJ2-5 NA NA TRBV20-1 TGCAGTGCTGGACGGATCGGGGCGGAGACCCAGTACTTC CSAGRIGAETQYF
TRBJ2-7 many NA TRBV19 TGTGCCAGTAGTAACTCGGGCTACTACGAGCAGTACTTC CASSNSGYYEQYF
TRBJ1-5 many NA TRBV20-1 TGCAGTGCTAGATCACGTCCCGGTGTGGAAATGGGTAGCAATCAGCCCCAGCATTTT CSARSRPGVEMGSNQPQHF
TRBJ2-1 NA TRBD1 TRBV2 TGTGCCAGTGACAGGGTTATAGGCAATGAGCAGTTCTTC CASDRVIGNEQFF
TRBJ1-1 many NA TRBV2 TGTGCCAGCAGGAACAGAGCGGGGGAAACTGAAGCTTTCTTT CASRNRAGETEAFF
TRBJ2-1 many TRBD1 TRBV9 TGTGCCAGCAGCGACCCGGGACAGGAATACAATGAGCAGTTCTTC CASSDPGQEYNEQFF
TRBJ2-3 few TRBD1 TRBV15 TGTGCCACCAGCAGTGCCTGGGGACAGGGGGCCGCAGATACGCAGTATTTT CATSSAWGQGAADTQYF
TRBJ1-5 NA NA TRBV12-3/TRBV12-4 TGTGCCAGCAGCCGGGCCGTGGATGGCAATCAGCCCCAGCATTTT CASSRAVDGNQPQHF
TRBJ1-2 few NA TRBV2 TGTGCCAGCGTCAGGGTCATCGGTGGCTACACCTTC CASVRVIGGYTF
TRBJ2-3 NA TRBD2 TRBV7-6 TGTGCCAGCAGCTTAGCCTCCGGACTAGCGGGGAGCACAGATACGCAGTATTTT CASSLASGLAGSTDTQYF
TRBJ2-3 NA NA TRBV7-7 TGTGCTAGCAGCGCCAGGGATGATACGCAGTATTTT CASSARDDTQYF
TRBJ2-2 NA NA TRBV6-5 TGTGCCAGCAGGTTCGGTGAAGGGACCGGGGAGCTGTTTTTT CASRFGEGTGELFF
TRBJ2-3 NA NA TRBV7-9 TGTGCCAGCAGCCAGGTCGGGTCGACGCAGTATTTT CASSQVGSTQYF
TRBJ1-6 few NA TRBV30 TGTGCTTCGAACCGAAGGAGCTCCTATAATTCACCCCTCCACTTT CASNRRSSYNSPLHF
TRBJ2-4 once NA TRBV25-1 TGTGCCAGCAGTGAAGTAGGTGGAGAAGGCATTCAGTACTTC CASSEVGGEGIQYF
TRBJ2-1 many TRBD2 TRBV7-3 TGTGCCAGCAGCTTAAATGGGGCTAGCGGGGGCGATGAGCAGTTCTTC CASSLNGASGGDEQFF
TRBJ2-3 NA NA TRBV10-1 TGCGCCAGCAGTGATATCAGGGGGGGCACAGATACGCAGTATTTT CASSDIRGGTDTQYF
TRBJ2-2 many TRBD1 TRBV11-3 TGTGCCAGCAGCTCAAGACAGGGTGCGTCCGGGGAGCTGTTTTTT CASSSRQGASGELFF
TRBJ2-7 NA TRBD2 TRBV2 TGTGCCAGCAGTGATGTCGGAGCGGGAGGGCCCAACGAGCAGTACTTC CASSDVGAGGPNEQYF
TRBJ2-2 many TRBD1 TRBV19 TGTGCCAGTAGTTACCGGGACAGGGACACCGGGGAGCTGTTTTTT CASSYRDRDTGELFF
TRBJ2-7 NA TRBD2 TRBV27 TGTGCCAGCAGTACCAAGCTAGCGGGGGACGCCTACGAGCAGTACTTC CASSTKLAGDAYEQYF
TRBJ1-1 few NA TRBV19 TGTGCCAGTAGTATTGTGGCATACACTGAAGCTTTCTTT CASSIVAYTEAFF
TRBJ1-4 many NA TRBV10-3 TGTGCCACCCTGGACAGTACAACTAATGAAAAACTGTTTTTT CATLDSTTNEKLFF
TRBJ1-1 once NA TRBV29-1 TGCAGCGTGACCAGGGCGCGAACTGAAGCTTTCTTT CSVTRARTEAFF
TRBJ1-1 NA NA TRBV7-2 TGTGCCAGCAGCTCTCAGGGATACACTGAAGCTTTCTTT CASSSQGYTEAFF
TRBJ2-1 NA TRBD2 TRBV10-1 TGCGCCAGCAGTTTAGCGGGAGATGACAATGAGCAGTTCTTC CASSLAGDDNEQFF
TRBJ2-2 many TRBD2 TRBV7-2 TGTGCCAGCAGCTTATGGCTAGCGGGGCCCGGGGAGCTGTTTTTT CASSLWLAGPGELFF
TRBJ2-7 NA TRBD1 TRBV2 TGTGCCAGCAGAGACAGGGGGTCGTCCTACGAGCAGTACTTC CASRDRGSSYEQYF